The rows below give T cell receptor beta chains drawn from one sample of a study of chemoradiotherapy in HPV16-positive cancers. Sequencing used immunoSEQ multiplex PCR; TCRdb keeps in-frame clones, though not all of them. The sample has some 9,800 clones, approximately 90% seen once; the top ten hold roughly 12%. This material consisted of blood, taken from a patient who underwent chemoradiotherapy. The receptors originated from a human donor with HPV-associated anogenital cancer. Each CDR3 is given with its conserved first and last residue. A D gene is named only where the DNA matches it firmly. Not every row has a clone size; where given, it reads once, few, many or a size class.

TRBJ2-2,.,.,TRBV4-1,CASSYSLGIGANTGELFF,TGCGCCAGCAGCTATTCCCTGGGGATCGGGGCGAACACCGGGGAGCTGTTTTTT
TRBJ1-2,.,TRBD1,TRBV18,CASSPTDRVGGYTF,TGTGCCAGCTCTCCTACCGACAGGGTAGGCGGCTACACCTTC
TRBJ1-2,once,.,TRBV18,CASSQTGNGYTF,TGTGCCAGCTCCCAAACAGGGAATGGCTACACCTTC
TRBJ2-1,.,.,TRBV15,CATTTERGNNEQFF,TGTGCCACCACCACGGAGCGAGGGAACAATGAGCAGTTCTTC
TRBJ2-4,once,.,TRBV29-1,CSVEDRQGMAKNIQYF,TGCAGCGTTGAAGATCGTCAGGGAATGGCCAAAAACATTCAGTACTTC
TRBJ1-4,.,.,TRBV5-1,CASSLENIANEKLFF,TGCGCCAGCAGCTTGGAAAACATAGCTAATGAAAAACTGTTTTTT
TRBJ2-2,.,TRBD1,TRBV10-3,CAIRTGQGNGELFF,TGTGCCATCAGGACGGGACAGGGTAACGGGGAGCTGTTTTTT
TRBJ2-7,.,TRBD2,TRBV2,CASSASTSGGLYF,TGTGCCAGCAGTGCCTCGACTAGCGGGGGGTTGTACTTC
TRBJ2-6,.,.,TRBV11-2,CASRPPGRKISGANVLTF,TGTGCCAGCAGGCCACCGGGACGCAAGATCTCTGGGGCCAACGTCCTGACTTTC
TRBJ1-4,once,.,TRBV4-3,CASSQFTLEGNEKLFF,TGCGCCAGCAGCCAATTTACCCTGGAAGGGAATGAAAAACTGTTTTTT
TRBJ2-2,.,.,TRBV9,CASSVGGGELFF,TGTGCCAGCAGCGTAGGAGGCGGGGAGCTGTTTTTT
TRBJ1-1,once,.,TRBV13,CASSLVDLSNAFF,TGTGCCAGCAGCTTAGTGGACCTCTCTAACGCTTTCTTT
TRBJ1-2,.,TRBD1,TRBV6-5,CASSYLAGTGDGYTF,TGTGCCAGCAGTTACCTAGCCGGGACAGGGGATGGCTACACCTTC
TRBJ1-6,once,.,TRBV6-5,CASGTSYNSPLHF,TGTGCCAGCGGGACGTCCTATAATTCACCCCTCCACTTT
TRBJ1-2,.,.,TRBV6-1,CASIQSAYGYTF,TGTGCCAGCATCCAGTCTGCATATGGCTACACCTTC
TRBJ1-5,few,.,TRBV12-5,CASGLADSNQPQHF,TGTGCTAGTGGGTTAGCAGATAGCAATCAGCCCCAGCATTTT
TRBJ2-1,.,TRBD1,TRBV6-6,CATRRTGRWDEQFF,TGTGCCACCCGGCGGACAGGGAGGTGGGATGAGCAGTTCTTC
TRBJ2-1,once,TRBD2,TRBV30,CAWSRGLAANNEQFF,TGTGCCTGGAGTCGAGGACTAGCGGCAAACAATGAGCAGTTCTTC
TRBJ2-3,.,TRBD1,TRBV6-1,CASRDRDRAYTQYF,TGTGCCAGCAGAGACCGGGACAGGGCCTATACGCAGTATTTT
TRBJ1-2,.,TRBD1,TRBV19,CASSSTGGNYGYTF,TGTGCCAGTAGTTCGACAGGGGGCAACTATGGCTACACCTTC
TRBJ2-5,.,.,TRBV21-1,CASSKREQDLSETQYF,TGTGCCAGCAGCAAAAGGGAACAGGACCTTAGCGAGACCCAGTACTTC
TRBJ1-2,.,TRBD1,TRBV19,CASSIPRQTGVDGYTF,TGTGCCAGTAGTATTCCCCGCCAGACAGGGGTGGATGGCTACACCTTC
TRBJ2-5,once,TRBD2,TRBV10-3,CAISSPGTRQETQYF,TGTGCCATCAGCTCCCCCGGGACTAGACAAGAGACCCAGTACTTC
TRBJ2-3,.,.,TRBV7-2,CASSLSVGAGTDTQYF,TGTGCCAGCAGCTTATCGGTGGGGGCCGGCACAGATACGCAGTATTTT
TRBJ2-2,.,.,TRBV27,CASSRRQVGNTGELFF,TGTGCCAGCAGCAGGAGACAGGTGGGGAACACCGGGGAGCTGTTTTTT
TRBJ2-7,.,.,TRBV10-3,CAISEGQEQYF,TGTGCCATCAGTGAAGGGCAAGAGCAGTACTTC
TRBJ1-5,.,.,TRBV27,CASSSVPLSPQHF,TGTGCCAGCAGTAGTGTGCCGCTATCGCCCCAGCATTTT
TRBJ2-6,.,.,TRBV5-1,CASSLRMGGTASGANVLTF,TGCGCCAGCAGCCTCAGGATGGGGGGTACCGCTTCTGGGGCCAACGTCCTGACTTTC
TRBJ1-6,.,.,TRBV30,CAWSRDYNSPLHF,TGTGCCTGGAGTCGGGACTATAATTCACCCCTCCACTTT
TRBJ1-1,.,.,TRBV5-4,CASSRPFDTEAFF,TGTGCCAGCAGCCGGCCCTTCGACACTGAAGCTTTCTTT
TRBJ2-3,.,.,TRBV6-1,CASSESSADTQYF,TGTGCCAGCAGTGAATCTAGCGCAGATACGCAGTATTTT
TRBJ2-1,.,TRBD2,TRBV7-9,CASSLSTSGKYNEQFF,TGTGCCAGCAGCTTATCCACTAGCGGGAAATACAATGAGCAGTTCTTC
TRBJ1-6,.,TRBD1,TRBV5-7,CASRIRQGPYNSPLHF,TGTGCCAGCAGGATTCGACAGGGGCCCTATAATTCACCCCTCCACTTT
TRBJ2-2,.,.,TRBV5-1,CASSLAGGRTANTGELFF,TGCGCCAGCAGCTTGGCCGGGGGCAGGACAGCGAACACCGGGGAGCTGTTTTTT
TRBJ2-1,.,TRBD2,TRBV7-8,CASSPSGVSYNEQFF,TGTGCCAGCAGCCCTAGCGGGGTCTCCTACAATGAGCAGTTCTTC
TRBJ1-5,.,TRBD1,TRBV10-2,CATTDRVSGQPQHF,TGCGCCACCACGGACAGGGTGAGTGGTCAGCCCCAGCATTTT
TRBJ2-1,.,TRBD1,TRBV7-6,CASSELQGIIVNEQFF,TGTGCCAGCAGCGAACTACAGGGGATCATAGTGAATGAGCAGTTCTTC
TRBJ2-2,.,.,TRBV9,CASSVGTGELFF,TGTGCCAGCAGCGTAGGCACCGGGGAGCTGTTTTTT
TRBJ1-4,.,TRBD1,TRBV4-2,CASSRAGGSEEKLFF,TGTGCCAGCAGCCGAGCAGGGGGCTCGGAGGAAAAACTGTTTTTT
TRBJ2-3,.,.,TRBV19,CASSITGPKTDTQYF,TGTGCCAGTAGTATAACGGGCCCGAAGACAGATACGCAGTATTTT
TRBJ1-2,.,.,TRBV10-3,CAISEQGYYGYTF,TGTGCCATCAGTGAACAGGGTTACTATGGCTACACCTTC
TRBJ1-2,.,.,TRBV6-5,CASSPRTLPGGYTF,TGTGCCAGCAGCCCCAGGACCTTACCGGGGGGCTACACCTTC
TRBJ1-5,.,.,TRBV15,CATSSAGRYQPQHF,TGTGCCACCAGCAGTGCAGGGAGGTATCAGCCCCAGCATTTT
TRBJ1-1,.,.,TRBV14,CASSAPGLGPNTEAFF,TGTGCCAGCAGCGCTCCGGGCCTAGGGCCGAACACTGAAGCTTTCTTT
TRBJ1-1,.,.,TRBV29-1,CSVGSAGNRASF,TGCAGCGTTGGTAGTGCAGGGAATCGAGCTTCCTTT
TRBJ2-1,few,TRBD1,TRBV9,CASSVEGTGSDEQFF,TGTGCCAGCAGCGTAGAGGGGACAGGATCTGATGAGCAGTTCTTC